Listed below are T cell receptor beta chains from one sample, sequenced in a study of vaccination and CD4 T cells after COVID-19. TCRdb reprocessed the PCR reads via MiXCR and lists one record per CDR3 protein. The data hold 6,500 to 9,000 distinct CDR3 sequences, with about two fifths observed a single time. Their antigens are not known. The specimen sequenced was CD4+ T cells from blood, cultured in vitro. The receptors derive from a human donor in good health. The conserved cysteine and the conserved F or W are not part of the CDR3 here.

cdr3_length j_call v_call cdr3_aa
14 TRBJ2-7 TRBV7-7 ASSLAMGTEPYEQY
13 TRBJ2-1 TRBV27 ASSLWTSGSNEQF
13 TRBJ2-1 TRBV6-1 ASRPTSGSGYEQF
13 TRBJ1-2 TRBV7-2 ASSLAHRASGGYT
13 TRBJ2-3 TRBV5-4 ASSRTSGSTDTQY
12 TRBJ2-7 TRBV6-2/TRBV6-3 ASSYSGIPYEQY
14 TRBJ1-1 TRBV20-1 SATRDRGLRNTEAF
14 TRBJ2-1 TRBV20-1 SASGTSGSPYNEQF
15 TRBJ2-5 TRBV28 ASSPPLRGRLRETQY
20 TRBJ1-5 TRBV28 ASSIRGQQYFGVQHRNQPQH
13 TRBJ2-5 TRBV19 ASSIGTSGAETQY
14 TRBJ2-3 TRBV7-8 ASSFRASGSTDTQY
12 TRBJ1-3 TRBV20-1 SAEIGGSGNTIY
16 TRBJ2-1 TRBV7-2 ASSLGGLWTSGSNEQF
15 TRBJ2-1 TRBV7-6 ASSPGLAGGPYNEQF
14 TRBJ1-1 TRBV6-2/TRBV6-3 ASSYQGQTDRAEAF
13 TRBJ1-6 TRBV4-3 ASSQDLPRGAPLH
13 TRBJ2-5 TRBV7-9 ASSFTEMLGETQY
13 TRBJ2-3 TRBV27 ASSSWDRVTDTQY
14 TRBJ1-1 TRBV7-2 ASSAEGPSRNTEAF
11 TRBJ2-5 TRBV20-1 SARRDGQETQY
14 TRBJ2-1 TRBV5-1 ASSLGLAGAPHEQF
14 TRBJ1-6 TRBV28 ASSSRDSSYNSPLH
11 TRBJ1-1 TRBV20-1 SAAGGGRTEAF